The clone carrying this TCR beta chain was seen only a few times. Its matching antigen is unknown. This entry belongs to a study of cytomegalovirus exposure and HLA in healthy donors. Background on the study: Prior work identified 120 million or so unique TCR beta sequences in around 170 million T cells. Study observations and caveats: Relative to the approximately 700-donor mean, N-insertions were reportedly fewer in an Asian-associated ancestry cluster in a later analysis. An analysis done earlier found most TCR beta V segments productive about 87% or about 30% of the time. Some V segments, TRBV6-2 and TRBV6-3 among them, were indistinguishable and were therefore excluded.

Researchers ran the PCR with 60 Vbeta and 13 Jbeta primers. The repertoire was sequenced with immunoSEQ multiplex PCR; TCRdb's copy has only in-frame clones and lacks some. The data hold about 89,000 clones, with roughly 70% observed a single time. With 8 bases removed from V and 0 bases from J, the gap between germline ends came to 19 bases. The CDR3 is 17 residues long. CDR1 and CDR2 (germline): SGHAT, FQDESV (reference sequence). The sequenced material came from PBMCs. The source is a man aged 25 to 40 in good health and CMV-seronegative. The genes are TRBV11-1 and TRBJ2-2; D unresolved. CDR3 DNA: TGTGCCAGCTCAGTGAGGAGTGGCGGTACGAACACCGGGGAGCTGTTTTTT. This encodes CASSVRSGGTNTGELFF.